These T cell receptor beta chains were read from a single sample in a study of blood T cell repertoires in COVID-19. Sequencing was performed with immunoSEQ multiplex PCR; in TCRdb, only in-frame clones are kept and a portion is missing. The repertoire holds roughly 400,000 clones, with about 90% as singletons. Sample: peripheral blood. Receptors were obtained from a woman aged 60-70 years with COVID-19, enrolled during active disease. Each CDR3 is given with its conserved first and last residue. A D gene is named only where the DNA matches it firmly. Expanded clones get a size class; other rows say once, few or many, or leave the size out.

v_call,j_call,clone_size,d_call,cdr3_nt,cdr3_aa
TRBV5-1,TRBJ2-1,-,-,TGCGCCAGCAGCTTCGGGGAGCGTTCCAATGAGCAGTTCTTC,CASSFGERSNEQFF
TRBV19,TRBJ1-6,-,TRBD1,TGTGCCAGTAGCCTAAGACAGGGTTACTCCTATAATTCACCCCTCCACTTT,CASSLRQGYSYNSPLHF
TRBV6-5,TRBJ2-7,-,-,TGTGCCAGCAGTCCTGGGACTGCCAGCTCCTACGAGCAGTACTTC,CASSPGTASSYEQYF
TRBV3-1/TRBV3-2,TRBJ1-6,-,-,TGTGCCAGCAGCCAAGCCGCGACAACCTATAATTCACCCCTCCACTTT,CASSQAATTYNSPLHF
TRBV27,TRBJ1-6,few,TRBD1,TGTGCCAGCAGTCCGCGACAGGGGAGGAATAATTCACCCCTCCACTTT,CASSPRQGRNNSPLHF
TRBV15,TRBJ1-2,-,-,TGTGCCACCAGCAGAGATCTTCGGAGTGGCTACACCTTC,CATSRDLRSGYTF
TRBV5-1,TRBJ2-1,-,-,TGCGCCAGCAGCTTGGGCTCCAGGAATTATTACAATGAGCAGTTCTTC,CASSLGSRNYYNEQFF
TRBV7-6,TRBJ2-2,-,TRBD1,TGTGCCAGCAGCTTAGTTGGGACAGGGGTTACCGGGGAGCTGTTTTTT,CASSLVGTGVTGELFF
TRBV7-9,TRBJ1-2,-,TRBD1,TGTGCCAGCAGCCTAGGGACAGGACGTGGCTACACCTTC,CASSLGTGRGYTF
TRBV7-2,TRBJ2-7,few,TRBD1,TGTGCCAGCAACCTTCGGACAGGGGTCGACGAGCAGTACTTC,CASNLRTGVDEQYF
TRBV15,TRBJ1-4,-,-,TGTGCCACCAGCAGAGATTATGGGGCGGGAAATGAAAAACTGTTTTTT,CATSRDYGAGNEKLFF